The 7 T cell receptor beta chains below were found in one sample sequenced in a study of blood T cell repertoires in COVID-19. Clones were sequenced by immunoSEQ multiplex PCR, and TCRdb holds only the in-frame ones, with some missing. The sample consists of 200,000 to 250,000 clones, 75% to 90% of them appearing once. Sequenced input: peripheral blood. These receptors all come from a woman aged 70-85 years with COVID-19, enrolled during active disease.

The rearrangement joins TRBV27 to TRBJ2-2; 9 nucleotides agree with TRBD1. Germline CDR1 MNHEY, CDR2 SMNVEV (reference sequence). Trimming removed 7 bases from V and 3 bases from J; junction bases left unmatched: 9. The CDR3 is made up of 16 amino acids. As DNA, the CDR3 is TGTGCCAGCAACCCGGGACAGGGAAGGGACACCGGGGAGCTGTTTTTT. It translates to CASNPGQGRDTGELFF.

There are a few counts of this clone. The rearrangement links TRBV28 to TRBJ1-1; D not resolved. From germline, CDR1 is MDHEN and CDR2 SYDVKM. The CDR3 has 13 amino acids. V lost 8 bases and J lost 1, with 11 bases in between. In DNA form, the CDR3 reads TGTGCCAGCCTTAACGAGGGGAACACTGAAGCTTTCTTT. Protein: CASLNEGNTEAFF.

V and J are TRBV7-8 and TRBJ1-5; D is perhaps TRBD1 (6 bases). The V end lost 5 bases, the J end lost 10 bases, and 18 bases lay between the germline ends. The length of the CDR3 is 14 residues. The germline V gene encodes CDR1 SGHVS and CDR2 FQNEAQ. The CDR3 region is CASSRGGEVLPQHF. The CDR3 bases are TGTGCCAGCAGCCGAGGGGGGGAGGTCCTCCCCCAGCATTTT.

V usage is TRBV29-1 and J usage is TRBJ1-1; weak D call: TRBD1 (6 bases). This CDR3 has 12 residues. The germline gives CDR1 SQVTM, CDR2 ANQGSEA. Trimming cost V 6 bases and J 8 bases, with 16 bases left between them. The CDR3 protein is CSVTWTAGEAFF. CDR3 in DNA: TGCAGCGTAACCTGGACAGCCGGGGAAGCTTTCTTT.

This sequence joins TRBV6-5 and TRBJ1-1; D may be TRBD1 (5 bases). Trimming removed 6 bases at V and 0 bases at J, with 14 bases between. The CDR3 is 15 residues long. Looked up from germline, CDR1 is MNHEY and CDR2 is SVGAGI. The CDR3 region is CASRRTRTLNTEAFF. The CDR3, as DNA: TGTGCCAGCAGGCGGACACGGACCTTGAACACTGAAGCTTTCTTT.

The chain uses TRBV10-2 and TRBJ2-7; 8 bases align to TRBD1. Germline V gives CDR1 WSHSY, CDR2 SAAADI. V lost 2 bases, J lost 7 bases, and 10 bases stayed unmatched. CDR3 length: 15 residues. This CDR3 is CASSEGDRLVHEQYF. CDR3 DNA: TGCGCCAGCAGTGAGGGGGACAGGCTAGTCCATGAGCAGTACTTC.

The chain combines TRBV30 with TRBJ2-2, with D uncertain. Per germline, CDR1 GTSNPN and CDR2 SVGIG (reference sequence). Trimming pared 0 bases from V and 6 bases from J, leaving 11 bases between. The CDR3 is 14 amino acids. The CDR3 protein is CAWSVEQISGELFF. The CDR3 DNA reads as TGTGCCTGGAGTGTGGAGCAAATTTCCGGGGAGCTGTTTTTT. The variable domain in full, with the rest retrieved from reference TRBV30 and TRBJ2-2, is SQTIHQWPATLVQPVGSPLSLECTVEGTSNPNLYWYRQAAGRGLQLLFYSVGIGQISSEVPQNLSASRPQDRQFILSSKKLLLSDSGFYLCAWSVEQISGELFFGEGSRLTVL.